The T cell receptor (beta chain) under discussion was sequenced for a study of blood T cell repertoires in COVID-19. Study-wide background: Samples representing acute and convalescent COVID-19 were sourced from the United States, Italy and Spain. The analysed material was cDNA or gDNA that came from T cells, B-cell-depleted T cells, or PBMCs.

Data came from immunoSEQ multiplex PCR; TCRdb stores just in-frame clones and leaves some out. The sample yields under 250,000 clones, around 85% seen once. Residents of around 24 US areas, aged about 18 to 89 years, made up the participants. Participants reported their clinical history, and cohort assignment relied on those reports. Trimming pared 3 bases from V and 0 bases from J, leaving 18 bases between. Per the germline V gene, CDR1 is DFQATT and CDR2 is SNEGSKA (reference sequence). The CDR3 spans 16 residues. The specimen was PBMCs or T cells enriched from blood (not recorded which). The sequence was obtained from a woman aged 40 to 50 with acute COVID-19. J is TRBJ2-7 and V is TRBV20-1; D is unresolved. In nucleotides, the CDR3 is TGCAGTGCTAGTCCTTCGTGGAGACGCGGCTCCTACGAGCAGTACTTC. Its translation is CSASPSWRRGSYEQYF.